Listed below are T cell receptor beta chains from one sample, sequenced in a study of cytomegalovirus exposure and HLA in healthy donors. The method was immunoSEQ multiplex PCR; TCRdb's version includes in-frame clones alone and lacks a portion of them. The sample has some 110,000 clones; 70% to 90% are singletons. Sequencing was performed on PBMCs. All receptors come from a woman aged 18-29 years in good health and CMV-seropositive. CDR3s include the opening cysteine and the closing phenylalanine or tryptophan. Clone size is given for some rows only: seen once, a few or many times, or a class if the clone is expanded.

CDR3: CASRRTPWNTEAFF; length: 14; size: -; V: TRBV2
CDR3: CASSYSSAEAFF; length: 12; size: once; V: TRBV6-5
CDR3: CASSEVSGVRPMNTEAFF; length: 18; size: -; V: TRBV11-3
CDR3: CASSRTLAPYEQYF; length: 14; size: -; V: TRBV10-1
CDR3: CAISESGTAYGYTF; length: 14; size: -; V: TRBV10-3
CDR3: CASSLEGEAFF; length: 11; size: many; V: TRBV7-2
CDR3: CASSPPTIEQYF; length: 12; size: -; V: TRBV5-5
CDR3: CASSRTGSRYEQYF; length: 14; size: -; V: TRBV19
CDR3: CASSLGAGLNEQFF; length: 14; size: -; V: TRBV7-9
CDR3: CASSQEQGRYEQYF; length: 14; size: -; V: TRBV4-1
CDR3: CASSIDSRNEQFF; length: 13; size: -; V: TRBV19
CDR3: CASSPTGPNEQFF; length: 13; size: -; V: TRBV7-3
CDR3: CASGQGDYYGYTF; length: 13; size: -; V: TRBV28
CDR3: CASRYLTGDTGELFF; length: 15; size: once; V: TRBV11-3
CDR3: CATKGQEEEKLFF; length: 13; size: -; V: TRBV28
CDR3: CASSAGGPVNEQYF; length: 14; size: -; V: TRBV6-4
CDR3: CASTTIAGSGGAKNIQYF; length: 18; size: -; V: TRBV28
CDR3: CASSPSGTKFYEQYF; length: 15; size: few; V: TRBV27
CDR3: CASRGGGIHTGELFF; length: 15; size: -; V: TRBV11-2
CDR3: CASSFPGDGGELFF; length: 14; size: -; V: TRBV7-9